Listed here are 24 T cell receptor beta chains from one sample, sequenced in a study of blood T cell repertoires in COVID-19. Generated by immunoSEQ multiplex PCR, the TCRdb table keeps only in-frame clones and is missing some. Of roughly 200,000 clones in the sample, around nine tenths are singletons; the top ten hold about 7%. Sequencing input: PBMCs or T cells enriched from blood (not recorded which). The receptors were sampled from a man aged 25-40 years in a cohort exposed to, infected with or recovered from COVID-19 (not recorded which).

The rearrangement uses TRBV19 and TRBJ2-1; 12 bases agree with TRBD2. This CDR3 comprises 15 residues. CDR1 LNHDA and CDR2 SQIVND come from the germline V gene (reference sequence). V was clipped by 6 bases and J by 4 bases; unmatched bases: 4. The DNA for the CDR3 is TGTGCCAGTAGCCCCACTAGCGGGAGGTACAATGAGCAGTTCTTC. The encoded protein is CASSPTSGRYNEQFF.

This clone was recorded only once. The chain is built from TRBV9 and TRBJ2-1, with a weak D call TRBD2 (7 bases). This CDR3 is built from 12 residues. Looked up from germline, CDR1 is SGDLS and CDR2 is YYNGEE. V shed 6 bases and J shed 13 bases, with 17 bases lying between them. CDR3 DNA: TGTGCCAGCACCAAGGAGGGGGAGGGCCAGTTCTTC. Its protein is CASTKEGEGQFF.

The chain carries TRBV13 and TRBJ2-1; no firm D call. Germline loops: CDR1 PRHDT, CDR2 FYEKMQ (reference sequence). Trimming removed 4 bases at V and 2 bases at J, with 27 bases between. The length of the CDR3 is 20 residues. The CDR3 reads CASSSQELIAPPRTYNEQFF. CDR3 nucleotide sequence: TGTGCCAGCAGCTCACAAGAACTTATAGCCCCCCCCCGGACCTACAATGAGCAGTTCTTC.

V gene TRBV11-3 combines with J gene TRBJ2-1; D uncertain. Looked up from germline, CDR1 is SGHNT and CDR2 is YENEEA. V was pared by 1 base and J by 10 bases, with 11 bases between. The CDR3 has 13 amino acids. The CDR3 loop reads CASSLVLTGEQFF. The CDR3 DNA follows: TGTGCCAGCAGCTTAGTCTTAACCGGGGAGCAGTTCTTC.

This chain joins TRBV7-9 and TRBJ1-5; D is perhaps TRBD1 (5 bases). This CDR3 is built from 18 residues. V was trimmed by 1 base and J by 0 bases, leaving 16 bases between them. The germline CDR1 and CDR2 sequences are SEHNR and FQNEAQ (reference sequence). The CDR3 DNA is TGTGCCAGCAGCTTAGACCAATGGCTAGGGGATAGCAATCAGCCCCAGCATTTT. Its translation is CASSLDQWLGDSNQPQHF.

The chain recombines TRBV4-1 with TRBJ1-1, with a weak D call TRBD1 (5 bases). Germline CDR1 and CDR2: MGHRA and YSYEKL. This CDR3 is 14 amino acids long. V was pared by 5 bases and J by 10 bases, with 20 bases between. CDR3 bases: TGCGCCAGCAGCGGTAGGGGTAAACGGGGAGGAGCTTTCTTT. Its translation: CASSGRGKRGGAFF.

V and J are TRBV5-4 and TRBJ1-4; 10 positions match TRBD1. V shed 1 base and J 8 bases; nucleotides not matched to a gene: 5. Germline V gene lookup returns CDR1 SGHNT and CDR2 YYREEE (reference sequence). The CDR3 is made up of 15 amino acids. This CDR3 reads CASSLKGQGKEKLFF. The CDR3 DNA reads TGTGCCAGCAGCTTGAAGGGACAGGGGAAAGAAAAACTGTTTTTT.

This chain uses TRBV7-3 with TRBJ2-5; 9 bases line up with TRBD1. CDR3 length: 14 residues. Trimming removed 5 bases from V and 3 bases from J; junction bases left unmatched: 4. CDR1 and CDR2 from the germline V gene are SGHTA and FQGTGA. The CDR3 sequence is CASSETGGKETQYF. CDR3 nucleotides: TGTGCCAGCAGCGAGACAGGGGGGAAAGAGACCCAGTACTTC.

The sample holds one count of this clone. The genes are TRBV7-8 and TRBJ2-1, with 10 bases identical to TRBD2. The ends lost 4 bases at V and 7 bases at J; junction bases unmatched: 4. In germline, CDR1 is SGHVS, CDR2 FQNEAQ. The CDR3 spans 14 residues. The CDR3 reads CASSWTSGWNEQFF. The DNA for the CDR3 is TGTGCCAGCAGCTGGACTAGCGGTTGGAATGAGCAGTTCTTC.

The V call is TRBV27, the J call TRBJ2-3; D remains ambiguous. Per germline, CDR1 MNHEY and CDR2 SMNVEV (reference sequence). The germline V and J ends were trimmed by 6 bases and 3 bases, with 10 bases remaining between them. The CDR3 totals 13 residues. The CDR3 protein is CASRSQVTDTQYF. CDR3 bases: TGTGCCAGCAGGTCTCAGGTGACAGATACGCAGTATTTT.

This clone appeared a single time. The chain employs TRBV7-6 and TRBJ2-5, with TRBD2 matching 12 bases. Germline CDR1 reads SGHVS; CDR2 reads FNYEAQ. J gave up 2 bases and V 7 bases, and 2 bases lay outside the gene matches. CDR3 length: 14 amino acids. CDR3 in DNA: TGTGCCAGCACCGGACTAGCGGGACAAGAGACCCAGTACTTC. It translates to CASTGLAGQETQYF.

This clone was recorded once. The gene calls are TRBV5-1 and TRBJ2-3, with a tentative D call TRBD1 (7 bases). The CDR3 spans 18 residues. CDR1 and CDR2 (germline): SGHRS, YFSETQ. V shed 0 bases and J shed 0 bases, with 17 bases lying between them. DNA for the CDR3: TGCGCCAGCAGCTTGGCGCGCGGGACAGTCCTTAGCACAGATACGCAGTATTTT. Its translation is CASSLARGTVLSTDTQYF. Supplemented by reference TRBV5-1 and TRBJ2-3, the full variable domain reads KAGVTQTPRYLIKTRGQQVTLSCSPISGHRSVSWYQQTPGQGLQFLFEYFSETQRNKGNFPGRFSGRQFSNSRSEMNVSTLELGDSALYLCASSLARGTVLSTDTQYFGPGTRLTVL.

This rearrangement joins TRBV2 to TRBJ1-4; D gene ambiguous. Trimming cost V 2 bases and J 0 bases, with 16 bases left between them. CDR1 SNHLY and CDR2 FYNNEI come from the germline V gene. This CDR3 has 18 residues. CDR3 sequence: CASSEFQNYSTTNEKLFF. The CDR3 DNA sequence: TGTGCCAGCAGTGAATTCCAGAACTACTCCACAACTAATGAAAAACTGTTTTTT.

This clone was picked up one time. The CDR3 spells CASSVEGVAGGIEQFF. The CDR3 DNA sequence: TGTGCCAGCAGCGTAGAAGGAGTAGCGGGAGGGATTGAGCAGTTCTTC. This chain links TRBV9 with TRBJ2-1, with 11 positions matching TRBD2. This CDR3 contains 16 residues. Germline V gives CDR1 SGDLS, CDR2 YYNGEE. With 0 bases clipped from V and 9 bases from J, the junction kept 8 bases outside the gene matches. Full variable domain (outside the CDR3, taken from reference TRBV9 and TRBJ2-1): DSGVTQTPKHLITATGQRVTLRCSPRSGDLSVYWYQQSLDQGLQFLIQYYNGEERAKGNILERFSAQQFPDLHSELNLSSLELGDSALYFCASSVEGVAGGIEQFFGPGTRLTVL.

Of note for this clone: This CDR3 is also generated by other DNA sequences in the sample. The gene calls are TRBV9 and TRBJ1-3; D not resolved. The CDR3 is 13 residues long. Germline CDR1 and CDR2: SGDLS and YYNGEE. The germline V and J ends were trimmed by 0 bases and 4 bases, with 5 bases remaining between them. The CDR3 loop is CASSVASGNTIYF. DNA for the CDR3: TGTGCCAGCAGCGTAGCGTCGGGAAACACCATATATTTT.

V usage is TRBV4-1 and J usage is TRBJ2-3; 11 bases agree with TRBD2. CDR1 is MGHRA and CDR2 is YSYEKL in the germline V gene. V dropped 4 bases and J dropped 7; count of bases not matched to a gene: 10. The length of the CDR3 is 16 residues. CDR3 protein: CASSRIGTSGSNTQYF. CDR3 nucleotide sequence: TGCGCCAGCAGCCGCATCGGGACTAGCGGATCCAATACGCAGTATTTT.

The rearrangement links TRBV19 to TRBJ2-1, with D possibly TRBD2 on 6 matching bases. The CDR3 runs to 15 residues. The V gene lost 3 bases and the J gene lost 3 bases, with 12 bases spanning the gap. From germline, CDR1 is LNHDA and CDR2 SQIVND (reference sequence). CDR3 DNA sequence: TGTGCCAGTAGTATTGAGGGACTGGGCTACAATGAGCAGTTCTTC. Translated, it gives CASSIEGLGYNEQFF.

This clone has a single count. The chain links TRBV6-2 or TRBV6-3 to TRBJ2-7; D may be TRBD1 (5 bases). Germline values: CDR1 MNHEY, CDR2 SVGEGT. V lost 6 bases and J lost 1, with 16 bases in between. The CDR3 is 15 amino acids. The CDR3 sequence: CASSLKGRLSYEQYF. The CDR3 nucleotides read TGTGCCAGCAGCCTAAAGGGGCGTCTTTCCTACGAGCAGTACTTC.

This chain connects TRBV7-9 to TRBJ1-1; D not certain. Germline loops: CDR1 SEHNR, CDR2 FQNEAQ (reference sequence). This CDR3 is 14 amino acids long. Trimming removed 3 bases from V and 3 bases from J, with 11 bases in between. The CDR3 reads CASSFQEKYTEAFF. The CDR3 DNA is TGTGCCAGCAGCTTCCAGGAAAAGTACACTGAAGCTTTCTTT.

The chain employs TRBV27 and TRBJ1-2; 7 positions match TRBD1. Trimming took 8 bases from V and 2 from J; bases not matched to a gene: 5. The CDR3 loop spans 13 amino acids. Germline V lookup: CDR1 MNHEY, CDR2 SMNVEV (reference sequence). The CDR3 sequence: CASRVGQNYGYTF. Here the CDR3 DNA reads TGTGCCAGCCGGGTGGGACAGAACTATGGCTACACCTTC.

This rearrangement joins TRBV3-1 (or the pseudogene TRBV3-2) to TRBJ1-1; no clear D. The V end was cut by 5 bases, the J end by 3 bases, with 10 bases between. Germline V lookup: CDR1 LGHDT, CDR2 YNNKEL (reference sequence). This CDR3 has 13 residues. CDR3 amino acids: CASSYRLYTEAFF. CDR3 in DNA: TGTGCCAGCAGCTACCGCCTATACACTGAAGCTTTCTTT.

The CDR3 sequence is CATSDTSYEQYF. The CDR3 DNA reads as TGTGCCACCTCGGACACCTCCTACGAGCAGTACTTC. The chain links TRBV18 to TRBJ2-7; tentative D call: TRBD1 (5 bases). Germline CDR1 and CDR2: KGHSH and LQKENI. The CDR3 extends over 12 amino acids. V gave up 10 bases and J gave up 0 bases, with 10 bases separating them.

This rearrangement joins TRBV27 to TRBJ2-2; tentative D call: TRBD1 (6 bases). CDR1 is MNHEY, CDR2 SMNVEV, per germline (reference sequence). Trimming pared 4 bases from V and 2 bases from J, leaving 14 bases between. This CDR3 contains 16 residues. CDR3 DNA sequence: TGTGCCAGCAGTTACCCTACAGGGTTAAACACCGGGGAGCTGTTTTTT. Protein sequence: CASSYPTGLNTGELFF.

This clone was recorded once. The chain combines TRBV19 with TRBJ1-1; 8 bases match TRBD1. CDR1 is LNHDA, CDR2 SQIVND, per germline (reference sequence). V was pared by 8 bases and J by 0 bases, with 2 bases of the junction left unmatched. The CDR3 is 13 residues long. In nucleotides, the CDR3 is TGTGCCAGTGGACAGGGAATGAACACTGAAGCTTTCTTT. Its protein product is CASGQGMNTEAFF.